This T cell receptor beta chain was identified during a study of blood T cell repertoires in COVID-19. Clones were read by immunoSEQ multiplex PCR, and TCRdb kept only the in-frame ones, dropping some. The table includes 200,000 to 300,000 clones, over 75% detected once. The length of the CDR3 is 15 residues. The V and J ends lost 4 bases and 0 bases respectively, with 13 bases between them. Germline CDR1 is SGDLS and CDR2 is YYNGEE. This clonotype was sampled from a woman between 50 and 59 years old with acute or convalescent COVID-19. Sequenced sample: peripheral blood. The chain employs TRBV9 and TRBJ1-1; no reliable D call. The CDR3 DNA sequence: TGTGCCAGCAGCCCAGGTGGGTACATGAACACTGAAGCTTTCTTT. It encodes CASSPGGYMNTEAFF.